This TCR beta chain was found in a study of beta chain features in type 1 diabetes. V lost 0 bases to trimming and J lost 7 bases; unmatched junction nucleotides: 9. Germline V lookup: CDR1 SGHRS, CDR2 YFSETQ. This CDR3 is built from 15 residues. As for this clone: Its antigen remains unknown.

Overall study results and limits: Healthy donors had naive, central memory and Treg TCRB repertoires that appeared less similar than those seen among patients. Researchers report that Type 1 diabetes patients had moderately but significantly shorter TCRB CDR3s across all four CD4+ subsets. Reduced insertions and increased deletions marked VDJ junctions in type 1 diabetes patients.

Sequenced material consisted of expressed TCRB transcripts (all of the isolated RNA was reverse transcribed). Generated by immunoSEQ multiplex PCR, the TCRdb table keeps only in-frame clones and is missing some. Here the sample spans 300,000 to 350,000 clones, roughly 8% being singletons. Material: central memory CD4+ T cells from blood. This chain joins TRBV5-1 and TRBJ2-7; 8 bases fit TRBD1. This sequence was found in a woman between 18 and 29 years old in good health. Written as DNA, the CDR3 is TGCGCCAGCAGCTTGGGAAGGACAGGGATCGAAGAGCAGTACTTC. Its translation is CASSLGRTGIEEQYF.